A selection of T cell receptor beta chains follows, all from one sample in a study of shared clonotypes between healthy human individuals. Sequenced by immunoSEQ multiplex PCR; TCRdb stores in-frame clones only, minus some. This sample has a few million clones, with roughly 93% found just once. Sequencing was carried out using naive CD8+ T cells from PBMCs. All receptors come from a man aged 18 to 29 in good health. Some clones in this sample may be carry-over from other donors' samples. The CDR3 runs from the conserved cysteine through the conserved F or W. Fields, in order: clone size, V gene, J gene, D gene, CDR3 protein, CDR3 DNA. D genes are given only for firm matches. Rows may omit the clone size; those that give it use once, few, many or a size class.

.	TRBV7-2	TRBJ1-1	TRBD1	CASSSRIRQGWSTEAFF	TGTGCCAGCAGCTCCCGAATACGACAGGGGTGGAGCACTGAAGCTTTCTTT
.	TRBV28	TRBJ1-1	.	CASSAPENTEAFF	TGTGCCAGCAGTGCCCCGGAGAACACTGAAGCTTTCTTT
.	TRBV7-6	TRBJ2-3	.	CASSPDKGTQYF	TGTGCCAGCAGCCCGGACAAAGGAACGCAGTATTTT
.	TRBV18	TRBJ2-5	.	CASSPLGHEEETQYF	TGTGCCAGCTCACCGCTCGGACACGAAGAAGAGACCCAGTACTTC
.	TRBV10-3	TRBJ2-7	.	CAISEPGASYEQYF	TGTGCCATCAGTGAGCCGGGGGCTAGTTACGAGCAGTACTTC
.	TRBV18	TRBJ1-1	TRBD1	CASSTDRGITEAFF	TGTGCCAGCTCAACTGACAGGGGGATCACTGAAGCTTTCTTT
.	TRBV27	TRBJ2-7	.	CASRPRGPLEQYF	TGTGCCAGCAGGCCTAGGGGCCCCCTCGAGCAGTACTTC
.	TRBV27	TRBJ2-7	.	CASRSGHSYEQYF	TGTGCCAGCAGATCGGGCCACTCCTACGAGCAGTACTTC
.	TRBV29-1	TRBJ2-1	TRBD2	CSARGASGRAGDEQFF	TGCAGCGCAAGGGGGGCTAGCGGGAGGGCCGGGGATGAGCAGTTCTTC
.	TRBV27	TRBJ2-3	.	CASSFTGAGDTQYF	TGTGCCAGCAGTTTCACGGGAGCGGGAGATACGCAGTATTTT
.	TRBV6-1	TRBJ2-7	.	CASSEVVRGNEQYF	TGTGCCAGCAGTGAAGTCGTCAGGGGAAACGAGCAGTACTTC
.	TRBV5-1	TRBJ1-5	.	CASSIRGEQPRHF	TGCGCCAGCAGCATAAGAGGGGAACAGCCCCGGCATTTT
.	TRBV4-1	TRBJ1-5	TRBD1	CASSQDGTGTQPQHF	TGCGCCAGCAGCCAGGACGGGACAGGGACTCAGCCCCAGCATTTT
.	TRBV7-8	TRBJ2-7	.	CASSLVIGREDEQYF	TGTGCCAGCAGCTTAGTTATCGGGAGAGAGGACGAGCAGTACTTC
.	TRBV25-1	TRBJ2-1	TRBD2	CASSDRGGRSHEQFF	TGTGCCAGCAGTGATAGAGGCGGGAGGAGCCATGAGCAGTTCTTC
.	TRBV29-1	TRBJ2-1	TRBD2	CSVETSTSGSNEQFF	TGCAGCGTTGAAACTTCGACTAGCGGATCCAATGAGCAGTTCTTC
.	TRBV19	TRBJ2-1	.	CASSVPGNEQFF	TGTGCCAGTAGTGTCCCAGGCAATGAGCAGTTCTTC
.	TRBV19	TRBJ1-2	.	CASSPDVREAHNYGYTF	TGTGCCAGTAGTCCGGATGTCAGAGAAGCCCATAACTATGGCTACACCTTC
.	TRBV13	TRBJ1-2	.	CASSLSISAEYGYTF	TGTGCCAGCAGCTTAAGTATCAGCGCTGAATATGGCTACACCTTC
.	TRBV28	TRBJ2-7	TRBD1	CASSLSWDRVYEQYF	TGTGCCAGCAGTTTATCGTGGGACAGGGTCTACGAGCAGTACTTC
.	TRBV9	TRBJ2-7	TRBD1	CASQGEGYEQYF	TGTGCCAGCCAGGGGGAAGGGTACGAGCAGTACTTC
.	TRBV7-3	TRBJ2-3	TRBD2	CASSYSGGRVGDTQYF	TGTGCCAGCAGCTATAGTGGCGGGAGGGTAGGAGATACGCAGTATTTT
.	TRBV9	TRBJ1-1	.	CASSVVYRENTEAFF	TGTGCCAGCAGCGTGGTCTACAGGGAGAACACTGAAGCTTTCTTT
.	TRBV28	TRBJ2-7	.	CASSYGRSTYEQYF	TGTGCCAGCAGTTACGGTCGGAGTACCTACGAGCAGTACTTC
.	TRBV19	TRBJ2-7	.	CASSIFLGAEQYF	TGTGCCAGTAGTATTTTCCTAGGGGCCGAGCAGTACTTC
.	TRBV4-3	TRBJ1-1	.	CASSQDSQGFPRGNTEAFF	TGCGCCAGCAGCCAAGACTCCCAGGGGTTTCCTCGAGGGAACACTGAAGCTTTCTTT
.	TRBV5-6	TRBJ2-3	TRBD2	CASSLSGRESIPDTQYF	TGTGCCAGCAGCTTGTCCGGGCGGGAGAGTATCCCAGATACGCAGTATTTT
.	TRBV7-2	TRBJ2-7	.	CASSAGTASWDEQYF	TGTGCCAGCAGCGCTGGGACCGCGAGTTGGGACGAGCAGTACTTC
.	TRBV27	TRBJ2-7	.	CASSTNPAGEQYF	TGTGCCAGCAGTACAAACCCCGCCGGGGAGCAGTACTTC
.	TRBV29-1	TRBJ1-2	.	CSVSGGGDYYGYTF	TGCAGCGTCTCCGGCGGAGGGGATTACTATGGCTACACCTTC
.	TRBV27	TRBJ2-7	TRBD1	CASSLLGTDLYEQYF	TGTGCCAGCAGCCTATTGGGGACAGATCTTTACGAGCAGTACTTC
once	TRBV4-2	TRBJ2-5	.	CASSQDTSTETQYF	TGTGCCAGCAGCCAAGATACCAGCACGGAGACCCAGTACTTC
.	TRBV12-5	TRBJ2-1	.	CASGWDRGYAEQFF	TGTGCTAGTGGTTGGGACCGGGGGTACGCTGAGCAGTTCTTC
.	TRBV15	TRBJ2-7	.	CATSPTGHPYEQYF	TGTGCCACCAGCCCGACCGGACACCCTTACGAGCAGTACTTC
.	TRBV4-3	TRBJ2-1	TRBD2	CASSQDPAGVGGEQFF	TGCGCCAGCAGCCAAGATCCAGCGGGAGTAGGAGGTGAGCAGTTCTTC
.	TRBV5-4	TRBJ1-2	.	CASSIVPLPGRSNYGYTF	TGTGCCAGCAGCATCGTTCCCCTCCCGGGACGGTCTAACTATGGCTACACCTTC
.	TRBV27	TRBJ1-5	.	CASSPSDGDSNQPQHF	TGTGCCAGCAGTCCATCGGACGGTGATAGCAATCAGCCCCAGCATTTT
.	TRBV5-4	TRBJ1-4	.	CASSLGTKLFF	TGTGCCAGCAGCTTGGGGACGAAACTGTTTTTT